A single sample gave rise to the 2 T cell receptor beta chains below, sequenced in a study of blood T cell repertoires in COVID-19. The assay was immunoSEQ multiplex PCR, and TCRdb's table has in-frame clones only and misses some. The sample contains roughly 150,000 clones, 75% to 85% of which appear only once. Specimen: peripheral blood. The receptors shown here come from a woman aged 45 to 65 in a cohort sampled during active or convalescent COVID-19.

The genes are TRBV6-5 and TRBJ2-1, with TRBD2 matching over 9 bases. This CDR3 region has 13 residues. Germline trimming cut 8 bases from V and 4 bases from J; bases unmatched to any gene: 3. The germline CDR1 and CDR2 sequences are MNHEY and SVGAGI. CDR3 sequence (DNA): TGTGCCAGCCTGGCGGGGGGGTACAATGAGCAGTTCTTC. Amino acids: CASLAGGYNEQFF.

The chain employs TRBV18 and TRBJ1-2; D uncertain. The CDR3 spans 13 residues. From germline, CDR1 is KGHSH and CDR2 LQKENI. V was trimmed by 5 bases and J by 3 bases, leaving 10 bases between them. CDR3 coding DNA: TGTGCCAGCTCAGGGTCTCAGGACTATGGCTACACCTTC. It is translated as CASSGSQDYGYTF. Based on the CDR3 plus reference TRBV18 and TRBJ1-2, the full variable domain is NAGVMQNPRHLVRRRGQEARLRCSPMKGHSHVYWYRQLPEEGLKFMVYLQKENIIDESGMPKERFSAEFPKEGPSILRIQQVVRGDSAAYFCASSGSQDYGYTFGSGTRLTVV.